This TCR beta chain was sequenced in a study of T cell responses to AZD1222 COVID-19 vaccine. From germline, CDR1 is DFQATT and CDR2 SNEGSKA (reference sequence). Trimming removed 5 bases from V and 4 bases from J, with 8 bases in between. The length of the CDR3 is 11 residues. Whole-study findings and limits: Most donors were white British, females outnumbered males, and clonal diversity was possibly underestimated. Without day 14 samples, only post-peak T cell repertoires were studied. Variant regions that are unmutated are reportedly the target of nearly half of spike-specific TCRs. Baseline testing showed seropositivity in only 5 or 6 AZD1222 recipients.

A note on this clone: Its matching antigen is unknown.

Assay used: immunoSEQ multiplex PCR; TCRdb lists only in-frame clones, some missing. Altogether over 75,000 clones are present, roughly nine tenths being singletons, with the ten largest covering less than 3%. Material: peripheral blood, obtained 28 days after the second AZD1222 dose. The receptor was isolated from an adult who received the AZD1222 COVID-19 vaccine. This rearrangement joins TRBV20-1 to TRBJ1-2; D gene unclear. CDR3 sequence reads: CSADFSYGYTF. CDR3 nucleotides: TGCAGTGCTGATTTTTCCTATGGCTACACCTTC.